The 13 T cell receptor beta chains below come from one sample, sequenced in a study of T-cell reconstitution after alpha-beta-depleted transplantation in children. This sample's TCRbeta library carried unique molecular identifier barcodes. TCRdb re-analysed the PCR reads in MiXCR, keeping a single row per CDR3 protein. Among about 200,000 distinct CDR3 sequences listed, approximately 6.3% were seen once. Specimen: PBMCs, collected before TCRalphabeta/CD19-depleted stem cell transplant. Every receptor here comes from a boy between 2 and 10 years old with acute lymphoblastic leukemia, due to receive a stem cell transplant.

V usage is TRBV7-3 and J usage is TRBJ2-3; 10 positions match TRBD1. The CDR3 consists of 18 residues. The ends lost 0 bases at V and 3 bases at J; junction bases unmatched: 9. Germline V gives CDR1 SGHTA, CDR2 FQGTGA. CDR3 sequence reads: CASSLTAAGQGQTDTQYF. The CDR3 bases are TGTGCCAGCAGCTTAACGGCCGCGGGACAGGGGCAAACAGATACGCAGTATTTT.

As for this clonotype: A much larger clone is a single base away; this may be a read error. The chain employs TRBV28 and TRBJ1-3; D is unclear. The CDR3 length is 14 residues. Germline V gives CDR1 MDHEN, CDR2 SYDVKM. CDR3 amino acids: CASSSRVRGDTIYF. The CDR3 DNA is TGTGCCAGCAGTTCCCGGGTACGTGGAGACACCATATATTTT.

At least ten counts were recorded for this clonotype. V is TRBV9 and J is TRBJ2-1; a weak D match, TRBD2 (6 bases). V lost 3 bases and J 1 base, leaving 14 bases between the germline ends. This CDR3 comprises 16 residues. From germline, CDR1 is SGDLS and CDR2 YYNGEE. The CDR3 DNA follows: TGTGCCAGCAGCGAGGGATCGGGAGATTCCTACAATGAGCAGTTCTTC. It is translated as CASSEGSGDSYNEQFF.

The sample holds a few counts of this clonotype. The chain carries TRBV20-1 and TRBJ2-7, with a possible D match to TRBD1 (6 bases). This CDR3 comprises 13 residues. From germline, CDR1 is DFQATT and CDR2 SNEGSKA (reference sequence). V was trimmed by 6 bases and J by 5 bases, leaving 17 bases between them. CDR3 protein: CSAPKGVQHEQYF. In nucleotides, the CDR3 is TGCAGTGCCCCGAAGGGGGTTCAGCACGAGCAGTACTTC.

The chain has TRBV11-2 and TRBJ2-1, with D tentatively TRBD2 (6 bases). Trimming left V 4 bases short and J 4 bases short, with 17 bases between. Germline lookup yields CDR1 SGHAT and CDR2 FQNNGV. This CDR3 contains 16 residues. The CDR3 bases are TGTGCCAGCAGCTCCCTTGCGGGGTACGAATACAATGAGCAGTTCTTC. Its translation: CASSSLAGYEYNEQFF.

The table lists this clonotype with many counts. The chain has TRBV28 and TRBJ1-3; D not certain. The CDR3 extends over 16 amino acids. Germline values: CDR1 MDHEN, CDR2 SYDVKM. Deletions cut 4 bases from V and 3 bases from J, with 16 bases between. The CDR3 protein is CASSSPGGSGGNTIYF. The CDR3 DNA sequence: TGTGCCAGCAGTTCGCCGGGCGGGTCTGGTGGAAACACCATATATTTT.

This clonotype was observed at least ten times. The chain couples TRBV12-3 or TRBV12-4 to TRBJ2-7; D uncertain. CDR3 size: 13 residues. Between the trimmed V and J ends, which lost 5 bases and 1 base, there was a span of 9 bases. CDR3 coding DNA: TGTGCCAGCAGTCTCTCTATGTCCTACGAGCAGTACTTC. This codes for CASSLSMSYEQYF.

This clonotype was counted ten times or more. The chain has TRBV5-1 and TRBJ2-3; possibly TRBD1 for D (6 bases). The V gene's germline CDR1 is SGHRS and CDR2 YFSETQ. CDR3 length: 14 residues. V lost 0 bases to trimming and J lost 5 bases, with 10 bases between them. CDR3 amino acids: CASSLEQGEDTQYF. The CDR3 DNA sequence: TGCGCCAGCAGCTTGGAACAGGGAGAAGATACGCAGTATTTT.

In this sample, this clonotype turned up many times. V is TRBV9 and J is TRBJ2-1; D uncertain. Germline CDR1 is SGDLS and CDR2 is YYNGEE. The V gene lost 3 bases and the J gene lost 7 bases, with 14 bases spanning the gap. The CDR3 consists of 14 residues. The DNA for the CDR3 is TGTGCCAGCAGCGCCACTTCGCGTATGAATGAGCAGTTCTTC. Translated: CASSATSRMNEQFF.

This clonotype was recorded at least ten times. The CDR3 DNA follows: TGCGCCAGCAGCTTCTACGACCTCGGGGGAGAGACCCAGTACTTC. Its protein is CASSFYDLGGETQYF. The chain uses TRBV5-1 and TRBJ2-5; possible D gene TRBD2, 6 bases. Looked up from germline, CDR1 is SGHRS and CDR2 is YFSETQ. Deletions cut 2 bases from V and 4 bases from J, with 15 bases between. The CDR3 sequence is 15 residues long.

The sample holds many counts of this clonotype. For the CDR3, the DNA is TGTGCCTGTCCGGGAGGGACGCGTGAGCAGTTCTTC. Its translation is CACPGGTREQFF. V and J are TRBV30 and TRBJ2-1; 8 positions agree with TRBD2. Germline CDR1 GTSNPN, CDR2 SVGIG (reference sequence). This CDR3 is built from 12 residues. Losses at the gene ends were 6 bases for V and 9 bases for J; bases not matched to a gene: 7.

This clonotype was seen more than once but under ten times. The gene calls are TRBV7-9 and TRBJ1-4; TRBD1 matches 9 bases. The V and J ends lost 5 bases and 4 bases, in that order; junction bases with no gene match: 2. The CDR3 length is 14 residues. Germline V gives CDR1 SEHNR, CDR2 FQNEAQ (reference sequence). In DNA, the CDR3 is TGTGCCAGCAGCCCGGGACAGGGTAATGAAAAACTGTTTTTT. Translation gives CASSPGQGNEKLFF. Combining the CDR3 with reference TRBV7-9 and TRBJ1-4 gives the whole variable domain DTGVSQNPRHKITKRGQNVTFRCDPISEHNRLYWYRQTLGQGPEFLTYFQNEAQLEKSRLLSDRFSAERPKGSFSTLEIQRTEQGDSAMYLCASSPGQGNEKLFFGSGTQLSVL.

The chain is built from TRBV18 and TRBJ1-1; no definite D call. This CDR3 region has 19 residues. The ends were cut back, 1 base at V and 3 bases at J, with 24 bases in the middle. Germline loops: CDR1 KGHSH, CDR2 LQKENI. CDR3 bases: TGTGCCAGCTCACCACTCCTGACACCAAGCGTAGGTGGTGACACTGAAGCTTTCTTT. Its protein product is CASSPLLTPSVGGDTEAFF.